This record covers a single TCR beta chain. Its target is not known. Sequencing was performed with immunoSEQ multiplex PCR; in TCRdb, only in-frame clones are kept and a portion is missing. The sample includes about 40,000 clones, 91% of them seen just once. Time point defined: week 5, during vaccination. The content of each vaccine dose was 300 ug of mutant IDH1 20-mer peptide, and topical imiquimod accompanied it. The data were obtained in a study of a mutant IDH1 vaccine in newly diagnosed glioma. Study-level background: Patients got their first vaccination 4-6 weeks after radiotherapy alone, or with temozolomide cycles. The sex distribution of treated patients was around 62% male and about 38% female, with a mean age of roughly 40 years.

This sample comprised PBMCs, obtained from a glioma patient whose treatment included an IDH1 peptide vaccine. The origin of this receptor is a man aged 45-60 years with glioma.

The CDR3 DNA sequence: TGTGCCAGCAGTTGGGGGGCCAGGCAGCCCCAGCATTTT. Amino acids: CASSWGARQPQHF. V and J are TRBV6-5 and TRBJ1-5, with D tentatively TRBD1 (6 bases). V lost 4 bases and J 7 bases, leaving 11 bases between the germline ends. Germline V gene lookup returns CDR1 MNHEY and CDR2 SVGAGI. This CDR3 has 13 residues.